This T cell receptor beta chain was recorded in a study of T-cell reconstitution after alpha-beta-depleted transplantation in children. General study findings and limits: The authors attributed T-cell counts and diversity one year after transplant mostly to newly produced T cells.

Molecular barcoding with unique molecular identifiers was used for the TCRbeta library. Using its own MiXCR run on the PCR reads, TCRdb lists one record per CDR3 protein. The sample records around 800,000 distinct CDR3 sequences, 16% being singletons. Notes on this clonotype: Antigen unknown.

The specimen comprised PBMCs, mostly from graft donor cells, sampled 360 days after TCRalphabeta/CD19-depleted stem cell transplant. This TCR derives from a male patient younger than 18 who had a stem cell transplant for acute lymphoblastic leukemia, so the T cells may come from the graft donor.

CDR3: CASFPGPPQGTGELFF. In DNA form, the CDR3 reads TGTGCCAGCTTTCCGGGACCCCCGCAAGGTACCGGGGAGCTGTTTTTT. V gene TRBV21-1 combines with J gene TRBJ2-2; TRBD1 is taken as the D call from the table, unchecked against the DNA. TRBV21-1 is a pseudogene locus. The CDR3 is 16 amino acids.